This TCR beta chain was retrieved from a study of blood T cells in healthy people across ages. The V and J ends lost 5 bases and 0 bases respectively, with 11 bases between them. This CDR3 is built from 15 residues. Each of the donors had around 10 milliliters of peripheral blood drawn into EDTA-treated Vacutainer tubes. Sample-barcoded 5' priming and a J-beta primer mix drove a second PCR of roughly 7 to 11 cycles. Tagging of each cDNA molecule was performed by a template-switch adaptor with 12 random nucleotides. MiXCR was run by TCRdb on the 5' RACE reads, yielding one entry per CDR3 protein. The top ten clones hold 45% to 60% of a sample with over 300,000 distinct CDR3 sequences, roughly half of them seen once.

Material for sequencing was blood. The source of this sequence is a man aged 55 to 69 in good health. This rearrangement joins TRBV12-3 or TRBV12-4 to TRBJ2-1; unclear D gene. CDR3 sequence (DNA): TGTGCCAGCAGTGCCCAAGGGCCCTCCTACAATGAGCAGTTCTTC. Encoded protein: CASSAQGPSYNEQFF.